This entry is about one T cell receptor beta chain. Antigen specificity is unknown. Terminally differentiated effector memory CD45RA+ cells were excluded from the naive CD8 cells, which were CD45RO-negative and positively selected for CCR7. With 2 bases removed from V and 0 bases from J, the gap between germline ends came to 11 bases. Germline CDR1 reads SEHNR; CDR2 reads FQNEAQ (reference sequence). The CDR3 runs 15 residues. The table came from immunoSEQ multiplex PCR; TCRdb's copy has only in-frame clones and leaves some out. The data contain a few million clones, about 94% of them singletons. This record belongs to a study of shared clonotypes between healthy human individuals. Notes on the study in general: Generally, naive subsets (rather than memory subsets) showed larger estimated richness. Generation probabilities of non-shared clonotypes were lower (relative to those shared by all four donors).

The clonotype comes from a man between 18 and 35 years old in good health. Some clones in this sample may be carry-over from other donors' samples. The material sequenced was naive CD8+ T cells from PBMCs. The V and J genes are TRBV7-9 and TRBJ2-7; possibly TRBD1 or TRBD2 for D (5 bases each). As DNA, the CDR3 is TGTGCCAGCAGCTTATTGGGGGACGCCTCCTACGAGCAGTACTTC. This gives the protein CASSLLGDASYEQYF.